This T cell receptor (beta chain) was sequenced for a study of T cell responses to AZD1222 COVID-19 vaccine. The study's findings and limits: Nearly half of spike-specific TCRs reportedly target variant regions that are unmutated in the B.1.351 and B.1.1.7 variants. Possibly, clonal diversity was underestimated; donors were largely white British and included more females. Repertoire sampling occurred only after the peak T cell response.

Using immunoSEQ multiplex PCR, the repertoire was profiled, and TCRdb retains in-frame clones only, with some absent. The sample has some 110,000 clones, about 88% seen once; the top ten hold under 4.5%. This CDR3 is built from 14 residues. The V and J ends lost 3 bases and 5 bases respectively, with 14 bases between them. Looked up from germline, CDR1 is LGHDT and CDR2 is YNNKEL (reference sequence). Remarks on this clone: Its cognate antigen is unknown.

This sequence joins TRBV3-1 (or the pseudogene TRBV3-2) and TRBJ2-7; perhaps TRBD2 as D (7 bases). This clonotype originated in an adult in good health. The sequencing here drew on peripheral blood, taken on day 0 of AZD1222 vaccination. For the CDR3, the DNA is TGTGCCAGCAGCCATCTACAGGGAGGGAACGAGCAGTACTTC. Translating gives CASSHLQGGNEQYF.